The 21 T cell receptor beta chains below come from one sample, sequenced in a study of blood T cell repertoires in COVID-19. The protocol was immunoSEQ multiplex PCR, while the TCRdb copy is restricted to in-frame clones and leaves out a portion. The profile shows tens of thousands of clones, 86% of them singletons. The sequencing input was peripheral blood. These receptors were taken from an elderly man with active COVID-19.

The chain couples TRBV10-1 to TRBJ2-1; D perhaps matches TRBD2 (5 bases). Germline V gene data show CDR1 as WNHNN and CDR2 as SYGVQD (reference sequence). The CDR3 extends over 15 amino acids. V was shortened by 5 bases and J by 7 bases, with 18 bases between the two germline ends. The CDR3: CASSTAVGGGNEQFF. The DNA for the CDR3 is TGCGCCAGCAGTACCGCGGTTGGAGGAGGTAATGAGCAGTTCTTC.

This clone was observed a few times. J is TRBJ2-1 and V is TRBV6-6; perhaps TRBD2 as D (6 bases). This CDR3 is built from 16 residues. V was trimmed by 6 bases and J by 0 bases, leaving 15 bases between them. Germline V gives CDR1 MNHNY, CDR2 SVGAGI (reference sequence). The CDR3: CASSPGSASSYNEQFF. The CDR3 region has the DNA TGTGCCAGCAGCCCCGGGAGTGCTAGCTCCTACAATGAGCAGTTCTTC.

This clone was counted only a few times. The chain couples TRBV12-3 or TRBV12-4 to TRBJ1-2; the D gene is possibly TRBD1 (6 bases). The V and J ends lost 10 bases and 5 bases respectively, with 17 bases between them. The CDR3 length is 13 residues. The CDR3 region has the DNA TGTGCCACCAAACACAGGGTCGGGTATGGCTACACCTTC. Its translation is CATKHRVGYGYTF.

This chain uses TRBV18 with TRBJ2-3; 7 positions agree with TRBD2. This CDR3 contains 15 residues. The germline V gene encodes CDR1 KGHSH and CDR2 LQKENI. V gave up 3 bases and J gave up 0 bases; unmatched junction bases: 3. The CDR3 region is CASSPSGASTDTQYF. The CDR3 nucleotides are TGTGCCAGCTCACCGAGCGGGGCTAGCACAGATACGCAGTATTTT.

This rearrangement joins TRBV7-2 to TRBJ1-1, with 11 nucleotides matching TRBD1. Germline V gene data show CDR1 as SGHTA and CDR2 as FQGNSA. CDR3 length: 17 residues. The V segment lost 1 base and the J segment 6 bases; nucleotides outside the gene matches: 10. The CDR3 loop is CASSLGPDRGLWAEAFF. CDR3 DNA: TGTGCCAGCAGCTTAGGGCCGGACAGGGGGCTGTGGGCTGAAGCTTTCTTT.

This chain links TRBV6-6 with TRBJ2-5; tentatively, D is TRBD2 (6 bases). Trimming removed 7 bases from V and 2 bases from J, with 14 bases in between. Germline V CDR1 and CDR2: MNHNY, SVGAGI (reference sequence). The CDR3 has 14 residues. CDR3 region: CASKRELGQETQYF. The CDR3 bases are TGTGCCAGCAAACGGGAGTTGGGGCAAGAGACCCAGTACTTC.

The CDR3 coding sequence is TGCGCCAGCAGCTTGGACGTGGACAGTACGTATGGCTACACCTTC. It translates to CASSLDVDSTYGYTF. V is TRBV5-1 and J is TRBJ1-2, with a weak D call TRBD1 (6 bases). The CDR3 loop spans 15 amino acids. V lost 0 bases to trimming and J lost 5 bases, with 14 bases between them. The germline gives CDR1 SGHRS, CDR2 YFSETQ.

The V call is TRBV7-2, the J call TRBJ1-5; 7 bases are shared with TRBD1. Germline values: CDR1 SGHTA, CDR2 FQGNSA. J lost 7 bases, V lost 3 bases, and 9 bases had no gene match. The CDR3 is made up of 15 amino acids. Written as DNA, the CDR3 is TGTGCCAGCAGCTTCGCAGACAGGGATGGACAGCCCCAGCATTTT. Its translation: CASSFADRDGQPQHF.

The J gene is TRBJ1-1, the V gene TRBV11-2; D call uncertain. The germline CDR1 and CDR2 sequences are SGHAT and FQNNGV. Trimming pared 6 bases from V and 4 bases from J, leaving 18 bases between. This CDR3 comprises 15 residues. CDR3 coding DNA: TGTGCCAGCAGATCAAGTCGGGGAATCGGCACTGAAGCTTTCTTT. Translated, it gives CASRSSRGIGTEAFF. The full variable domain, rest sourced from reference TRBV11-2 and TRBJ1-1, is EAGVAQSPRYKIIEKRQSVAFWCNPISGHATLYWYQQILGQGPKLLIQFQNNGVVDDSQLPKDRFSAERLKGVDSTLKIQPAKLEDSAVYLCASRSSRGIGTEAFFGQGTRLTVV.

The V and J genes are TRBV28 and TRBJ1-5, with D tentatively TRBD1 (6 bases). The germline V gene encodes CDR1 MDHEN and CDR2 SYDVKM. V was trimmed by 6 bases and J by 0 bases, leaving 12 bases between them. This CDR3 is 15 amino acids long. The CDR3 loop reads CASSPTGNSNQPQHF. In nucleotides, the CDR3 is TGTGCCAGCAGCCCAACAGGGAATAGCAATCAGCCCCAGCATTTT.

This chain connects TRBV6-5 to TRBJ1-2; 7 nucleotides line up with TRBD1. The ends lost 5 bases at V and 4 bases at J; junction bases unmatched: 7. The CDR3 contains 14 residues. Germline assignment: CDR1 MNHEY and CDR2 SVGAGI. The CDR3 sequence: CASSKIDRAYGYTF. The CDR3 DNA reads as TGTGCCAGCAGTAAAATTGACAGGGCCTATGGCTACACCTTC.

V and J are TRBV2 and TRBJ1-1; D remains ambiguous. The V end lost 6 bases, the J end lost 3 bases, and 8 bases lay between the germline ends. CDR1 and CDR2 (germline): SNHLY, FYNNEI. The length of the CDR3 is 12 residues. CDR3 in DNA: TGTGCCAGCAGAAGACGGGACACTGAAGCTTTCTTT. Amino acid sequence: CASRRRDTEAFF.

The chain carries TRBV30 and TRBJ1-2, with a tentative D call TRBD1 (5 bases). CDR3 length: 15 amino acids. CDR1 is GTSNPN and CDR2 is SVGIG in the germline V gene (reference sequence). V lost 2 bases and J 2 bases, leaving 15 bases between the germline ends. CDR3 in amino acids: CAWSTHLQENYGYTF. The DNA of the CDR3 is TGTGCCTGGAGTACTCACTTACAGGAAAACTATGGCTACACCTTC. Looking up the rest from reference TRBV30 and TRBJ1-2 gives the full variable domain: SQTIHQWPATLVQPVGSPLSLECTVEGTSNPNLYWYRQAAGRGLQLLFYSVGIGQISSEVPQNLSASRPQDRQFILSSKKLLLSDSGFYLCAWSTHLQENYGYTFGSGTRLTVV.

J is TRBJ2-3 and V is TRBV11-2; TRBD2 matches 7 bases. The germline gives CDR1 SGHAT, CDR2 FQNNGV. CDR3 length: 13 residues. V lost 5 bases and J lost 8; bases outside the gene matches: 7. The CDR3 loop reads CASSGLDGGTQYF. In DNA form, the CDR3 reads TGTGCCAGCAGCGGACTAGACGGGGGTACGCAGTATTTT.

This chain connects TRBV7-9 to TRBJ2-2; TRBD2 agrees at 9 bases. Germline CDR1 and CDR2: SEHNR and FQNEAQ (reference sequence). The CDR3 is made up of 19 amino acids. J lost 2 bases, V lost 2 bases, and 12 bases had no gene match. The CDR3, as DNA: TGTGCCAGCAGCTTAAAAGGCAATAGCGGGAGAAGCAACACCGGGGAGCTGTTTTTT. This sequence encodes CASSLKGNSGRSNTGELFF.

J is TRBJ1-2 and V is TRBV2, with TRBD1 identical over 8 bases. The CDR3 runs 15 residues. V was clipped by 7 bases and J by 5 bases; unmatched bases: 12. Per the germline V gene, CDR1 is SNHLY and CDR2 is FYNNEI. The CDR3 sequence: CASTREDRDRYGYTF. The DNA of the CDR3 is TGTGCCAGCACCCGAGAGGACAGGGATCGGTATGGCTACACCTTC.

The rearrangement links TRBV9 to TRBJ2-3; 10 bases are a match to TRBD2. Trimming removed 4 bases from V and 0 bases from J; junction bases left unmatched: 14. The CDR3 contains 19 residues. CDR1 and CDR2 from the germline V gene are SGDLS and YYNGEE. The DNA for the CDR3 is TGTGCCAGCAGCTCCCCCCCCGGAGCGGGAGGGCCCAGCACAGATACGCAGTATTTT. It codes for CASSSPPGAGGPSTDTQYF.

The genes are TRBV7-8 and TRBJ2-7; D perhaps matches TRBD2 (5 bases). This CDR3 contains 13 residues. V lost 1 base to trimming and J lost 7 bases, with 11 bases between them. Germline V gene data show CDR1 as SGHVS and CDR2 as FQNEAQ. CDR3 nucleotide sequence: TGTGCCAGCAGCTTAGGTGGGAGCGGTGAGCAGTACTTC. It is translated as CASSLGGSGEQYF.

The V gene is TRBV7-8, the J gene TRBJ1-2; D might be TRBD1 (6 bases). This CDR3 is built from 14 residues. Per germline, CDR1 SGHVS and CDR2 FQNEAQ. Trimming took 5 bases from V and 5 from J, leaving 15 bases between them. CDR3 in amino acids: CASSPPGVRYGYTF. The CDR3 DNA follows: TGTGCCAGCAGCCCGCCAGGGGTTCGGTATGGCTACACCTTC. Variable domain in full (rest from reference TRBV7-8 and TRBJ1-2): GAGVSQSPRYKVAKRGQDVALRCDPISGHVSLFWYQQALGQGPEFLTYFQNEAQLDKSGLPSDRFFAERPEGSVSTLKIQRTQQEDSAVYLCASSPPGVRYGYTFGSGTRLTVV.

The CDR3: CAISDKQGNTGELFF. CDR3 nucleotides: TGTGCCATCAGTGATAAACAGGGAAACACCGGGGAGCTGTTTTTT. The chain has TRBV10-3 and TRBJ2-2, with D perhaps TRBD1 (6 bases). This CDR3 spans 15 amino acids. Germline V CDR1 and CDR2: ENHRY, SYGVKD. Trimming stripped 3 bases from V and 2 bases from J, with 10 bases between.

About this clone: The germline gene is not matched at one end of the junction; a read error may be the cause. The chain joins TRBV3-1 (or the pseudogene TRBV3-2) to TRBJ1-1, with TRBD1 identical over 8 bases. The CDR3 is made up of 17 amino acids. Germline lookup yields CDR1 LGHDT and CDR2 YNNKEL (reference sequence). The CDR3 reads CASSQVNRGGMNTEAFF. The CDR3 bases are TGTGCCAGCAGTCAAGTGAACAGGGGGGGTATGAACACTGAAGCTTTCTTT.